This T cell receptor (beta chain) was recovered during a study of T cells expressing NK-cell markers. Germline V gene data show CDR1 as SGDLS and CDR2 as YYNGEE. This CDR3 is 18 amino acids long. TCRdb reanalyzed the 5' RACE reads, giving one entry per CDR3 protein sequence and no DNA. This sample lists under 200,000 distinct CDR3 sequences; its ten largest clones have approximately 17%. The rearrangement joins TRBV9 to TRBJ2-1; TCRdb reports TRBD2, a call that lacks DNA to check it against. The sequence was collected from a woman aged 18-70 years in good health. Sequenced material: blood T cells: a sorted CD56 or NKG2C T cell subset, CD4+ or CD8+ T cells, or bulk PBMC T cells (not recorded which). The CDR3 loop is CASSASTGTSGRGNEQFF.